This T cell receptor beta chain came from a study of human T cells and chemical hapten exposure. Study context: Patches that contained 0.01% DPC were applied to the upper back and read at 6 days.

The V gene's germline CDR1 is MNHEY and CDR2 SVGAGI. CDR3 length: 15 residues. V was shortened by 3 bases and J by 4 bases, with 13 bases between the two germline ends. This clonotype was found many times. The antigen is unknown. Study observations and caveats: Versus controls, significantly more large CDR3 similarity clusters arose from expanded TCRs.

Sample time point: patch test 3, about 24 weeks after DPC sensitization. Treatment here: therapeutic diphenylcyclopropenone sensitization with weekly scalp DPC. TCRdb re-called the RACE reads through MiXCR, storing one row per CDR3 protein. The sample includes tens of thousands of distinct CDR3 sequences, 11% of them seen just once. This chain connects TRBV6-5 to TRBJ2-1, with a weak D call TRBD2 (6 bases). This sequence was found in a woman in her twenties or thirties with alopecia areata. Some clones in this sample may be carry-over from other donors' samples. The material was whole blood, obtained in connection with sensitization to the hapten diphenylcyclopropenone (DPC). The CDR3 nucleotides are TGTGCCAGCAGTTATACGGGAGCTTCGTACAATGAGCAGTTCTTC. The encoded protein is CASSYTGASYNEQFF.